This is a list of T cell receptor beta chains from one sample in a study of T cell responses to AZD1222 COVID-19 vaccine. Clones were read by immunoSEQ multiplex PCR, and TCRdb kept only the in-frame ones, dropping some. This repertoire shows around 63,000 clones, less than 90% found once; its top ten account for approximately 19%. The sequencing here drew on peripheral blood, taken on day 0 of AZD1222 vaccination. The source is an adult in good health. Both conserved end residues are part of each CDR3. A D gene is named only where the DNA matches it firmly. Clone sizes are given selectively: once, few, many, or a class where the clone is expanded.

TRBV21-1	NA	TRBJ2-7	NA	TGTGCCAGCAGCAAGGGACAGGGGTACTTC	CASSKGQGYF
TRBV18	NA	TRBJ1-1	NA	TGTGCCAGCTCACAAGGACAGCAAATGAACACTGAAGCTTTCTTT	CASSQGQQMNTEAFF
TRBV6-1	NA	TRBJ1-6	NA	TGTGCCAGCAGTGAACGGACCTCGGGGTCACCCCTCCACTTT	CASSERTSGSPLHF
TRBV4-1	NA	TRBJ1-4	few	TGCGCCAGCAGCCACCCGGTCCTTTTGGGGGCGAGGGAAAAACTGTTTTTT	CASSHPVLLGAREKLFF
TRBV28	NA	TRBJ2-3	NA	TGTGCCAGCAGTTTTGTCGCGGGAACAGATACGCAGTATTTT	CASSFVAGTDTQYF
TRBV9	NA	TRBJ1-1	NA	TGTGCCAGCAGCGCGCTGGCGGGACGGGAAGCTTTCTTT	CASSALAGREAFF
TRBV29-1	TRBD1	TRBJ2-7	few	TGCAGCGTCGGACAGGGGGTATCCTACGAGCAGTACTTC	CSVGQGVSYEQYF
TRBV6-6	TRBD1	TRBJ1-1	NA	TGTGCCACGGACAGGGGAAACACTGAAGCTTTCTTT	CATDRGNTEAFF
TRBV5-6	NA	TRBJ1-2	NA	TGTGCCAGCAGCTTGCTTCGGGGGATCTATGGCTACACCTTC	CASSLLRGIYGYTF
TRBV5-4	NA	TRBJ1-4	NA	TGTGCCAGCAGCTTCGGGGTAGCTAATGAAAAACTGTTTTTT	CASSFGVANEKLFF
TRBV14	NA	TRBJ2-3	NA	TGTGCCAGCAGCCAACTGTTCAGGGAGGCTAGCACAGATACGCAGTATTTT	CASSQLFREASTDTQYF
TRBV11-2	NA	TRBJ1-1	NA	TGTGCCAGCAGCTTATCGCTGAACACTGAAGCTTTCTTT	CASSLSLNTEAFF
TRBV7-9	NA	TRBJ2-1	NA	TGTGCCAGCAGCTGGGACCCGAATGAGCAGTTCTTC	CASSWDPNEQFF
TRBV5-1	NA	TRBJ1-3	once	TGCGCCAGCAGCTTGGTCGCGGGGGCCCCCTCTGGAAACACCATATATTTT	CASSLVAGAPSGNTIYF
TRBV19	NA	TRBJ1-3	NA	TGTGCCAGTAGTACCGACCCCTCTGGAAACACCATATATTTT	CASSTDPSGNTIYF
TRBV12-3/TRBV12-4	NA	TRBJ2-3	NA	TGTGCATCCAGGGTAACCACAGATACGCAGTATTTT	CASRVTTDTQYF
TRBV12-5	NA	TRBJ2-7	NA	TGTGCTAGTGGTTTGGTAACGGGGAACAGCCCCTACGAGCAGTACTTC	CASGLVTGNSPYEQYF
TRBV14	TRBD1	TRBJ1-2	NA	TGTGCCAGCAGCCAAGAGGTCGCAGGGGGCTTGCCCTCCTTC	CASSQEVAGGLPSF
TRBV10-3	NA	TRBJ2-3	NA	TGTGCCATCGGCCCCACAAGCACAGATACGCAGTATTTT	CAIGPTSTDTQYF
TRBV7-2	NA	TRBJ1-4	NA	TGTGCCAGCAAACCACAGGGTTCCGTGGAAAAACTGTTTTTT	CASKPQGSVEKLFF
TRBV9	NA	TRBJ1-1	NA	TGTGCCAGCAGCGCCGAAGACAGGAGGAACACTGAAGCTTTCTTT	CASSAEDRRNTEAFF
TRBV5-5	TRBD2	TRBJ2-1	NA	TGTGCCAGCAGCTTGGGAGGACTAGCGGGGGCCCACCGGTACAATGAGCAGTTCTTC	CASSLGGLAGAHRYNEQFF
TRBV5-1	TRBD1	TRBJ1-6	NA	TGCGCCAGCAGCTTGGACAGGGGCTATAATTCACCCCTCCACTTT	CASSLDRGYNSPLHF
TRBV28	NA	TRBJ2-7	NA	TGTGCCAGCAATACAGGGCGTAGCTCCTACGAGCAGTACTTC	CASNTGRSSYEQYF
TRBV3-1/TRBV3-2	NA	TRBJ2-7	NA	TGTGCCAGCAGCCGGGGCAGCATCTACGAGCAGTACTTC	CASSRGSIYEQYF
TRBV6-5	NA	TRBJ1-1	NA	TGTGCCGGTGGGGCAGGGGTGAACACTGAAGCTTTCTTT	CAGGAGVNTEAFF
TRBV5-4	NA	TRBJ1-1	NA	TGTGCCAGCAGCACTAAGAACACTGAAGCTTTCTTT	CASSTKNTEAFF
TRBV7-3	TRBD1	TRBJ2-7	NA	TGTGCCAGCAGCCCCGGACAGGAAATCTCCTACGAGCAGTACTTC	CASSPGQEISYEQYF
TRBV5-6	NA	TRBJ2-5	once	TGTGCCAGCAGCCTGATCGGCGAAGTGGCCCAGTACTTC	CASSLIGEVAQYF
TRBV6-5	NA	TRBJ2-1	NA	TGTGCCAGCGGACGGGGAACGGGGTGGGAGCAGTTCTTC	CASGRGTGWEQFF
TRBV3-1/TRBV3-2	TRBD1	TRBJ2-7	NA	TGTGCCAGCAGCCGGACCCGGGACAGCCTTCCCTACGAGCAGTACTTC	CASSRTRDSLPYEQYF
TRBV28	NA	TRBJ1-2	NA	TGTGCCAGCAGTTTAGTCAGTTACTATGGCTACACCTTC	CASSLVSYYGYTF
TRBV2	NA	TRBJ2-3	NA	TGTGCCAGCAGTGAGGTAGGGGGGACAGATACGCAGTATTTT	CASSEVGGTDTQYF
TRBV2	NA	TRBJ2-7	NA	TGTGCCAGCATGGGCCGACCCCCCATCCACGAGCAGTACTTC	CASMGRPPIHEQYF
TRBV19	NA	TRBJ1-1	NA	TGTGCCAGTAGTACTCGGGGAGTGAACACTGAAGCTTTCTTT	CASSTRGVNTEAFF
TRBV5-1	NA	TRBJ2-2	NA	TGCGCCAGCAGCTTAACAGGGACTAACACCGGGGAGCTGTTTTTT	CASSLTGTNTGELFF
TRBV15	NA	TRBJ1-3	NA	TGTGCCACCAGCAGAGGTGGGGCTGGAAACACCATATATTTT	CATSRGGAGNTIYF
TRBV3-1/TRBV3-2	NA	TRBJ1-2	NA	TGTGCCAGCAGCCAAGGAACTGCACGGTATGGCTACACCTTC	CASSQGTARYGYTF
TRBV6-5	NA	TRBJ1-2	NA	TGTGCCAGCGCCACGCTAACAGGTCTGGGAGGCTACACCTTC	CASATLTGLGGYTF
TRBV4-2	TRBD1	TRBJ1-3	NA	TGTGCCAGCAGCCAAGATAGGGGGCCTGGAAACACCATATATTTT	CASSQDRGPGNTIYF
TRBV6-1	NA	TRBJ1-5	NA	TGTGCCAGCAGTGAAAGGCAGGGGAAAAATCAGCCCCAGCATTTT	CASSERQGKNQPQHF
TRBV7-8	NA	TRBJ1-5	NA	TGTGCCAGCAGCCGCATGGGCCGGAGCAATCAGCCCCAGCATTTT	CASSRMGRSNQPQHF
TRBV6-5	NA	TRBJ1-5	NA	TGTGCCAGCAGAAGAGATCAGTGGGACAATCAGCCCCAGCATTTT	CASRRDQWDNQPQHF
TRBV15	NA	TRBJ1-1	few	TGTGCCACCAGCAGAGACCGCCGGAACACTGAAGCTTTCTTT	CATSRDRRNTEAFF
TRBV7-2	NA	TRBJ1-5	NA	TGTGCCAGCAGCGGGGGGGGCAATCAGCCCCAGCATTTT	CASSGGGNQPQHF
TRBV5-4	NA	TRBJ2-3	NA	TGTGCCAGCAGCTTACGTCCAGATACGCAGTATTTT	CASSLRPDTQYF
TRBV27	NA	TRBJ2-7	NA	TGTGCCAGCTCTTCTTCTCGTTCGGTATCCTACGAGCAGTACTTC	CASSSSRSVSYEQYF
TRBV6-1	NA	TRBJ1-6	NA	TGTGCCAGCAGTGATCCGGTCCCCCTCCACTTT	CASSDPVPLHF
TRBV5-1	NA	TRBJ2-1	once	TGCGCCAGCAGCTTGCCGACTAGACATGAGCAGTTCTTC	CASSLPTRHEQFF
TRBV11-2	NA	TRBJ2-3	NA	TGTGCCAGCAGCTTAGTGCAGCCCAGAGATACGCAGTATTTT	CASSLVQPRDTQYF
TRBV29-1	NA	TRBJ1-2	once	TGCAGCGTTGCACTCCCCTGGGGAGATGGCTACACCTTC	CSVALPWGDGYTF
TRBV19	NA	TRBJ2-1	NA	TGTGCCAGTAGTAACAGGGAAGTTAAGTCCTACAATGAGCAGTTCTTC	CASSNREVKSYNEQFF
TRBV6-6	NA	TRBJ1-5	many	TGTGCCAGCAGCCCCGCGCCAGACCGGGGGGCCCAGCATTTT	CASSPAPDRGAQHF